Listed here are 32 T cell receptor beta chains from one sample, sequenced in a study of blood T cell repertoires in COVID-19. Only in-frame clones appear in the TCRdb table, and some are missing; sequencing was by immunoSEQ multiplex PCR. The sample comprises 110,000 or so clones, about 75% of which are singletons, and roughly a fifth rests with the top ten. What was sequenced was peripheral blood. These receptors all come from an older woman with acute or convalescent COVID-19.

The rearrangement joins TRBV30 to TRBJ1-1; possible D gene TRBD1, 6 bases. The CDR3 runs to 13 residues. In germline, CDR1 is GTSNPN, CDR2 SVGIG (reference sequence). V was trimmed by 2 bases and J by 4 bases, leaving 11 bases between them. CDR3: CAWSQQGFTEAFF. In DNA, the CDR3 is TGTGCCTGGAGTCAACAGGGATTCACTGAAGCTTTCTTT.

The chain employs TRBV9 and TRBJ1-1, with 7 bases aligning to TRBD1. Germline loops: CDR1 SGDLS, CDR2 YYNGEE. After removal of 3 bases from V and 4 bases from J, the junction contained 6 bases not matched to a gene. The length of the CDR3 is 14 residues. This CDR3 is CASSGQGLGTEAFF. The DNA of the CDR3 is TGTGCCAGCAGCGGACAGGGTTTGGGCACTGAAGCTTTCTTT.

This chain connects TRBV11-2 to TRBJ1-4, with a tentative D call TRBD1 (6 bases). The CDR3 is 15 residues long. Between the trimmed V and J ends, which lost 2 bases and 5 bases, there was a span of 12 bases. Germline assignment: CDR1 SGHAT and CDR2 FQNNGV. The CDR3 is CASSLYRVPNEKLFF. The DNA of the CDR3 is TGTGCCAGCAGCTTATACAGGGTCCCGAATGAAAAACTGTTTTTT. Full variable domain (outside the CDR3, taken from reference TRBV11-2 and TRBJ1-4): EAGVAQSPRYKIIEKRQSVAFWCNPISGHATLYWYQQILGQGPKLLIQFQNNGVVDDSQLPKDRFSAERLKGVDSTLKIQPAKLEDSAVYLCASSLYRVPNEKLFFGSGTQLSVL.

In its sample, this clone was seen once. V is TRBV19 and J is TRBJ2-3, with D possibly matching TRBD2 (7 bases). Germline loops: CDR1 LNHDA, CDR2 SQIVND (reference sequence). V lost 3 bases to trimming and J lost 5 bases, with 18 bases between them. The CDR3 is 16 amino acids. The CDR3 spells CASSIPSGGRGDTQYF. CDR3 nucleotides: TGTGCCAGTAGTATCCCCTCCGGGGGGCGAGGAGATACGCAGTATTTT.

V usage is TRBV30 and J usage is TRBJ1-3; D call uncertain. The length of the CDR3 is 14 residues. CDR1 is GTSNPN and CDR2 is SVGIG in the germline V gene (reference sequence). Trimming took 3 bases from V and 0 from J, leaving 9 bases between them. CDR3 amino acids: CAWRPGSSGNTIYF. The CDR3 DNA follows: TGTGCCTGGAGACCGGGGAGCTCTGGAAACACCATATATTTT.

The rearrangement links TRBV11-2 to TRBJ1-2; D is perhaps TRBD1 (5 bases). Germline V gene sequence: CDR1 SGHAT, CDR2 FQNNGV. The CDR3 has 12 amino acids. V was clipped by 5 bases and J by 7 bases, with 11 bases between them. For the CDR3, the DNA is TGTGCCAGCAGCCGGGGGACTCCTGGCTACACCTTC. Translated, it gives CASSRGTPGYTF.

The chain has TRBV30 and TRBJ1-3; no definite D call. This CDR3 spans 13 amino acids. Trimming took off 0 bases at V and 8 bases at J, with 11 bases between the two ends. Germline lookup yields CDR1 GTSNPN and CDR2 SVGIG (reference sequence). The CDR3 protein is CAWSVMRLDTIYF. The DNA for the CDR3 is TGTGCCTGGAGTGTGATGCGGTTGGACACCATATATTTT.

Note on this clone: A read error may be the cause here, since a much bigger clone is one base away. This chain connects TRBV7-8 to TRBJ1-1, with D tentatively TRBD1 (5 bases). Trimming pared 1 base from V and 5 bases from J, leaving 8 bases between. The CDR3 is 13 residues long. Germline-derived CDR1 and CDR2 are SGHVS and FQNEAQ. CDR3 sequence reads: CASSLGGGTEAFF. The CDR3 DNA sequence: TGTGCCAGCAGCTTAGGGGGGGGAACTGAAGCTTTCTTT.

The rearrangement uses TRBV10-3 and TRBJ2-1; 13 bases align to TRBD2. There are 13 residues in the CDR3. Germline CDR1 reads ENHRY; CDR2 reads SYGVKD. Losses at the gene ends were 10 bases for V and 14 bases for J; bases not matched to a gene: 11. Here the CDR3 reads CATLELAGGYEFF. Written as DNA, the CDR3 is TGTGCCACTTTAGAACTAGCGGGGGGGTACGAGTTCTTC.

This clone has a handful of counts. The chain links TRBV6-5 to TRBJ1-1, with TRBD1 identical over 9 bases. Germline values: CDR1 MNHEY, CDR2 SVGAGI. The ends lost 10 bases at V and 4 bases at J; junction bases unmatched: 13. CDR3 length equals 15 residues. This chain's CDR3 is CATKIQPGQGTEAFF. CDR3 sequence (DNA): TGTGCCACCAAAATCCAACCGGGACAGGGCACTGAAGCTTTCTTT.

This chain links TRBV5-6 with TRBJ2-1; 8 nucleotides line up with TRBD1. This CDR3 region has 15 residues. Germline values: CDR1 SGHDT, CDR2 YYEEEE. J gave up 5 bases and V 0 bases, and 4 bases lay outside the gene matches. CDR3 sequence reads: CASSLGRGLNNEQFF. In DNA, the CDR3 is TGTGCCAGCAGCTTGGGCAGGGGGCTTAACAATGAGCAGTTCTTC. The full variable domain, completed using reference TRBV5-6 and TRBJ2-1, is DAGVTQSPTHLIKTRGQQVTLRCSPKSGHDTVSWYQQALGQGPQFIFQYYEEEERQRGNFPDRFSGHQFPNYSSELNVNALLLGDSALYLCASSLGRGLNNEQFFGPGTRLTVL.

This clone was observed a few times. This chain joins TRBV9 and TRBJ2-7, with a tentative D call TRBD2 (6 bases). The V end was cut by 0 bases, the J end by 3 bases, with 13 bases between. In germline, CDR1 is SGDLS, CDR2 YYNGEE. The CDR3 runs 15 residues. CDR3 sequence reads: CASSVALGGDYEQYF. The CDR3 DNA is TGTGCCAGCAGCGTAGCTTTAGGCGGGGACTACGAGCAGTACTTC.

This clone occurred once. This chain uses TRBV6-5 with TRBJ1-1, with D perhaps TRBD1 (5 bases). The CDR3 is 13 residues long. Germline-derived CDR1 and CDR2 are MNHEY and SVGAGI. Trimming stripped 8 bases from V and 4 bases from J, with 14 bases between. The CDR3 DNA is TGTGCCAGCGGCTCGGGGCGGGGCACTGAAGCTTTCTTT. Amino acids: CASGSGRGTEAFF.

This chain connects TRBV2 to TRBJ1-2; possibly TRBD1 for D (5 bases). This CDR3 is built from 14 residues. V was cut by 6 bases and J by 5 bases, with 16 bases left in between. CDR1 and CDR2 (germline): SNHLY, FYNNEI. CDR3: CASRQGTSIYGYTF. The DNA of the CDR3 is TGTGCCAGCAGGCAGGGAACGAGTATTTATGGCTACACCTTC.

The chain combines TRBV2 with TRBJ2-7; 10 nucleotides match TRBD1. Germline CDR1 SNHLY, CDR2 FYNNEI. With 5 bases clipped from V and 2 bases from J, the junction kept 3 bases outside the gene matches. The CDR3 loop spans 14 amino acids. The CDR3 DNA is TGTGCCAGCAGTCACGGGACAGGGGCCTACGAGCAGTACTTC. Protein: CASSHGTGAYEQYF.

V is TRBV5-5 and J is TRBJ2-2; tentatively, D is TRBD1 (5 bases). The CDR3 length is 15 residues. Germline CDR1 SGHKS, CDR2 YYEKEE (reference sequence). V dropped 5 bases and J dropped 6 bases, with 17 bases sitting between them. As DNA, the CDR3 is TGTGCCAGCAGTTTTTGGGGTGACAGTTCCGGGGAGCTGTTTTTT. This gives the protein CASSFWGDSSGELFF.

The J gene is TRBJ1-1, the V gene TRBV5-1; 8 bases align to TRBD1. V lost 2 bases to trimming and J lost 2 bases; unmatched junction nucleotides: 8. Germline CDR1 is SGHRS and CDR2 is YFSETQ. This CDR3 region has 16 residues. As DNA, the CDR3 is TGCGCCAGCAGCTTCCGGGACAGGATGGCCAACACTGAAGCTTTCTTT. Its protein is CASSFRDRMANTEAFF.

The rearrangement uses TRBV4-1 and TRBJ1-3; D remains ambiguous. Trimming shortened V by 0 bases and J by 2 bases, and 8 bases separated the two germline ends. Germline loops: CDR1 MGHRA, CDR2 YSYEKL. The CDR3 runs to 15 residues. The CDR3 region is CASSQDTGTGNTIYF. The CDR3 coding sequence is TGCGCCAGCAGCCAAGATACCGGGACTGGAAACACCATATATTTT.

The DNA for the CDR3 is TGTGCCAGCAGTTTTCAGGGATCGGGCTATGGCTACACCTTC. Translating it yields CASSFQGSGYGYTF. The chain employs TRBV28 and TRBJ1-2; a weak D match, TRBD1 (5 bases). The germline gives CDR1 MDHEN, CDR2 SYDVKM. The CDR3 length is 14 residues. The V and J ends lost 3 bases and 4 bases respectively, with 12 bases between them.

As DNA, the CDR3 is TGTGCCAGCAGCCCCCCCGGAGCGGGGAGCTCCTACGAGCAGTACTTC. Encoded protein: CASSPPGAGSSYEQYF. The V and J genes are TRBV7-2 and TRBJ2-7; TRBD2 agrees at 7 bases. The J segment lost 0 bases and the V segment lost 5 bases, leaving 10 bases of the junction unmatched. CDR1 is SGHTA and CDR2 is FQGNSA in the germline V gene. The CDR3 covers 16 residues.

The rearrangement links TRBV6-2 or TRBV6-3 to TRBJ1-3; D is perhaps TRBD1 (6 bases). Germline V CDR1 and CDR2: MNHEY, SVGEGT. This CDR3 has 15 amino acids. V lost 2 bases and J lost 4, with 12 bases in between. CDR3 sequence: CASSYRQANGNTIYF. The CDR3 DNA is TGTGCCAGCAGTTACCGACAGGCAAACGGAAACACCATATATTTT.

This sequence joins TRBV7-8 and TRBJ2-3; a weak D match, TRBD2 (5 bases). V was clipped by 1 base and J by 3 bases, with 11 bases between them. Germline V gene data show CDR1 as SGHVS and CDR2 as FQNEAQ. This CDR3 contains 15 residues. CDR3 amino acids: CASSLVGDKTDTQYF. In DNA form, the CDR3 reads TGTGCCAGCAGCTTAGTCGGGGATAAGACAGATACGCAGTATTTT. Based on the CDR3 plus reference TRBV7-8 and TRBJ2-3, the full variable domain is GAGVSQSPRYKVAKRGQDVALRCDPISGHVSLFWYQQALGQGPEFLTYFQNEAQLDKSGLPSDRFFAERPEGSVSTLKIQRTQQEDSAVYLCASSLVGDKTDTQYFGPGTRLTVL.

The chain combines TRBV18 with TRBJ1-4; TRBD1 aligns across 9 bases. CDR1 KGHSH and CDR2 LQKENI come from the germline V gene. The ends lost 5 bases at V and 7 bases at J; junction bases unmatched: 11. The CDR3 is 16 amino acids. CDR3 DNA: TGTGCCAGCTCAGCCGAACAGGGGGCAGTAAGTGAAAAACTGTTTTTT. It codes for CASSAEQGAVSEKLFF.

The chain combines TRBV18 with TRBJ1-4; 7 nucleotides agree with TRBD1. Trimming cost V 1 base and J 5 bases; bases outside gene matches: 13. CDR1 and CDR2 from the germline V gene are KGHSH and LQKENI. This CDR3 spans 18 amino acids. The CDR3 region is CASSPLIGRDSKNEKLFF. DNA for the CDR3: TGTGCCAGCTCACCACTTATAGGTCGGGACAGCAAAAATGAAAAACTGTTTTTT.

The chain joins TRBV30 to TRBJ1-1; the D gene is possibly TRBD1 (6 bases). Germline CDR1 is GTSNPN and CDR2 is SVGIG (reference sequence). V lost 0 bases and J 4 bases, leaving 12 bases between the germline ends. This CDR3 has 14 residues. This CDR3 reads CAWSVQTGSTEAFF. DNA of the CDR3: TGTGCCTGGAGTGTACAAACAGGGAGCACTGAAGCTTTCTTT.

In this sample, this clone turned up a few times. The chain carries TRBV7-2 and TRBJ1-6, with a tentative D call TRBD1 (5 bases). V gave up 3 bases and J gave up 10 bases, with 16 bases separating them. Germline lookup yields CDR1 SGHTA and CDR2 FQGNSA. The CDR3 sequence is 15 residues long. The CDR3 DNA reads TGTGCCAGCAGCTTCACGGCCAGGGCCATGTCACCCCTCCACTTT. This sequence encodes CASSFTARAMSPLHF.

The chain links TRBV30 to TRBJ1-6; perhaps TRBD1 as D (6 bases). This CDR3 spans 16 amino acids. Trimming cost V 1 base and J 9 bases, with 19 bases left between them. Germline lookup yields CDR1 GTSNPN and CDR2 SVGIG (reference sequence). CDR3 DNA sequence: TGTGCCTGGAGTGGGACACAGGGTGTGGTTGGTTCACCCCTCCACTTT. This codes for CAWSGTQGVVGSPLHF. The variable domain in full, completed from reference TRBV30 and TRBJ1-6, reads SQTIHQWPATLVQPVGSPLSLECTVEGTSNPNLYWYRQAAGRGLQLLFYSVGIGQISSEVPQNLSASRPQDRQFILSSKKLLLSDSGFYLCAWSGTQGVVGSPLHFGNGTRLTVT.

The chain employs TRBV7-9 and TRBJ1-1; D possibly corresponds to TRBD1 (6 bases). Germline V CDR1 and CDR2: SEHNR, FQNEAQ (reference sequence). V lost 3 bases to trimming and J lost 5 bases, with 10 bases between them. CDR3 length: 13 amino acids. The DNA of the CDR3 is TGTGCCAGCAGCTTGGACAGACGGACTGAAGCTTTCTTT. The encoded protein is CASSLDRRTEAFF.

This clone was recorded a few times. The chain is built from TRBV18 and TRBJ1-2, with D possibly matching TRBD1 (6 bases). Between the trimmed V and J ends, which lost 4 bases and 8 bases, there was a span of 20 bases. Looked up from germline, CDR1 is KGHSH and CDR2 is LQKENI. The CDR3 has 15 residues. CDR3 in amino acids: CASSRPGGVLEGYTF. Written as DNA, the CDR3 is TGTGCCAGCTCACGCCCTGGGGGCGTATTGGAAGGCTACACCTTC.

The chain employs TRBV5-1 and TRBJ2-7; tentative D call: TRBD1 (5 bases). The CDR3 runs 15 residues. CDR1 is SGHRS, CDR2 YFSETQ, per germline. Trimming stripped 5 bases from V and 6 bases from J, with 21 bases between. CDR3: CASRDSGKVAREQYF. DNA of the CDR3: TGCGCCAGCAGAGACTCAGGGAAAGTGGCGCGCGAGCAGTACTTC.

The V gene is TRBV5-6, the J gene TRBJ2-5; D not certain. The V end was cut by 2 bases, the J end by 7 bases, with 12 bases between. The CDR3 runs 13 residues. CDR1 is SGHDT, CDR2 YYEEEE, per germline. The CDR3 region has the DNA TGTGCCAGCAGCTTTGCCCGGTCAAGGACCCAGTACTTC. This gives the protein CASSFARSRTQYF. Supplemented by reference TRBV5-6 and TRBJ2-5, the full variable domain reads DAGVTQSPTHLIKTRGQQVTLRCSPKSGHDTVSWYQQALGQGPQFIFQYYEEEERQRGNFPDRFSGHQFPNYSSELNVNALLLGDSALYLCASSFARSRTQYFGPGTRLLVL.

The J gene is TRBJ2-5, the V gene TRBV5-1; TRBD2 matches at 10 bases. Losses at the gene ends were 3 bases for V and 5 bases for J; bases not matched to a gene: 4. The CDR3 runs 14 residues. Germline-derived CDR1 and CDR2 are SGHRS and YFSETQ. The CDR3 coding sequence is TGCGCCAGCAGCTCAGGGACTAGCGCGGAGACCCAGTACTTC. This encodes CASSSGTSAETQYF. Drawing the rest from reference TRBV5-1 and TRBJ2-5, the complete variable domain is KAGVTQTPRYLIKTRGQQVTLSCSPISGHRSVSWYQQTPGQGLQFLFEYFSETQRNKGNFPGRFSGRQFSNSRSEMNVSTLELGDSALYLCASSSGTSAETQYFGPGTRLLVL.